This T cell receptor (beta chain) originates from a study of blood T cells in healthy people across ages. Study-level points and caveats: When set beside aged donors, long-lived donors presented more naive CD4+ cells and higher diversity. Donor CMV status, an unknown factor, possibly confounded changes in expanded clonotypes. Per million T cells, TCR beta diversity dropped roughly linearly as age increased.

This CDR3 is 13 amino acids long. The germline V gene encodes CDR1 MNHEY and CDR2 SVGEGT. With 5 bases removed from V and 4 bases from J, the gap between germline ends came to 11 bases. In the case of this clonotype: Its specificity is not known.

A second PCR, run for roughly 7 to 11 cycles, used a sample-barcoded 5' primer plus a J-beta primer mix. Researchers report that each sample yielded at least 2.5 million CDR3-containing paired-end reads. Via MiXCR, TCRdb re-called the 5' RACE reads, giving one row per CDR3 protein. The data contain approximately 940,000 distinct CDR3 sequences, about 44% of them singletons. This TCR came from a man aged 25-45 years in good health. The specimen was blood. The chain joins TRBV6-2 or TRBV6-3 to TRBJ1-2; no firm D call. The CDR3 DNA is TGTGCCAGCAGTGCTCAGGTGGTCTATGGCTACACCTTC. This gives the protein CASSAQVVYGYTF.